The 23 T cell receptor beta chains given below trace back to one sample, sequenced in a study of blood T cell repertoires in COVID-19. The repertoire was sequenced with immunoSEQ multiplex PCR; TCRdb's copy has only in-frame clones and lacks some. The table includes fewer than 85,000 clones, over 75% detected once. Sequenced: peripheral blood. Every receptor here comes from a man aged 50 or older with active COVID-19.

The V and J genes are TRBV28 and TRBJ1-2, with 7 bases lining up with TRBD1. CDR3 length equals 12 residues. The V gene's germline CDR1 is MDHEN and CDR2 SYDVKM. Trimming took 8 bases from V and 2 from J; bases not matched to a gene: 2. CDR3 sequence (DNA): TGTGCCAGCCTGGGACAGAACTATGGCTACACCTTC. It codes for CASLGQNYGYTF.

The chain recombines TRBV6-5 with TRBJ2-1, with 10 positions matching TRBD2. The junction had 10 bases not matched to a gene; V was cut back by 4 bases and J by 7 bases. Per the germline V gene, CDR1 is MNHEY and CDR2 is SVGAGI. The CDR3 contains 16 residues. The DNA for the CDR3 is TGTGCCAGCAGTTCCTCGCCTAGCGGGAGAGTGAATGAGCAGTTCTTC. Translating gives CASSSSPSGRVNEQFF.

This sequence joins TRBV9 and TRBJ1-2; 10 nucleotides match TRBD1. V shed 3 bases and J 3 bases; nucleotides not matched to a gene: 8. The CDR3 length is 16 residues. Per the germline V gene, CDR1 is SGDLS and CDR2 is YYNGEE. The CDR3 region is CASSARGQGRDYGYTF. CDR3 nucleotides: TGTGCCAGCAGCGCACGGGGACAGGGGAGGGACTATGGCTACACCTTC.

This sequence joins TRBV10-3 and TRBJ2-7; 7 positions agree with TRBD2. Germline trimming cut 10 bases from V and 6 bases from J; bases unmatched to any gene: 15. This CDR3 contains 14 residues. Germline V gene lookup returns CDR1 ENHRY and CDR2 SYGVKD. This CDR3 reads CATFEGGVGSEQYF. The CDR3 nucleotides read TGTGCCACCTTCGAGGGAGGGGTAGGTAGCGAGCAGTACTTC.

The chain links TRBV14 to TRBJ2-5; 8 nucleotides align to TRBD2. Germline V lookup: CDR1 SGHDN, CDR2 FVKESK. Germline trimming cut 4 bases from V and 2 bases from J; bases unmatched to any gene: 6. The CDR3 runs 15 residues. CDR3 in DNA: TGTGCCAGCAGCCGAGGGACTAGTCGGCAAGAGACCCAGTACTTC. It encodes CASSRGTSRQETQYF. Filled out from reference TRBV14 and TRBJ2-5, the complete variable domain reads EAGVTQFPSHSVIEKGQTVTLRCDPISGHDNLYWYRRVMGKEIKFLLHFVKESKQDESGMPNNRFLAERTGGTYSTLKVQPAELEDSGVYFCASSRGTSRQETQYFGPGTRLLVL.

The V and J genes are TRBV30 and TRBJ2-5, with D hard to call. Trimming shortened V by 3 bases and J by 4 bases, and 6 bases separated the two germline ends. The CDR3 runs to 11 residues. CDR1 is GTSNPN and CDR2 is SVGIG in the germline V gene (reference sequence). The CDR3 sequence is CAWSLLETQYF. The DNA for the CDR3 is TGTGCCTGGAGCTTACTAGAGACCCAGTACTTC.

The chain has TRBV15 and TRBJ2-5, with TRBD1 matching 8 bases. CDR3 size: 15 residues. Unmatched junction bases numbered 4, after V lost 0 bases and J lost 4 bases. Germline CDR1 is LNHNV and CDR2 is YYDKDF (reference sequence). In DNA, the CDR3 is TGTGCCACCAGCAGAGATAGTGGACAGGGAGAGACCCAGTACTTC. Translated: CATSRDSGQGETQYF.

The V gene is TRBV28, the J gene TRBJ1-1, with 8 positions matching TRBD1. This CDR3 has 16 amino acids. Germline V gene data show CDR1 as MDHEN and CDR2 as SYDVKM. The junction had 10 bases not matched to a gene; V was cut back by 5 bases and J by 2 bases. The CDR3 nucleotides read TGTGCCAGCAGTGCCTGGACAGGGATCCCAAACACTGAAGCTTTCTTT. As protein: CASSAWTGIPNTEAFF.

This clone occurred once. The rearrangement uses TRBV5-1 and TRBJ1-2; D possibly corresponds to TRBD1 (5 bases). This CDR3 spans 13 amino acids. V lost 4 bases, J lost 1 base, and 8 bases lay in between. In germline, CDR1 is SGHRS, CDR2 YFSETQ. The CDR3 bases are TGCGCCAGCAGCGCGACAGTTAACTATGGCTACACCTTC. As protein: CASSATVNYGYTF.

This chain links TRBV5-1 with TRBJ2-3; D might be TRBD1 (5 bases). CDR3 length: 16 residues. Germline V CDR1 and CDR2: SGHRS, YFSETQ. Trimming removed 6 bases from V and 3 bases from J, with 20 bases in between. CDR3 in DNA: TGCGCCAGCAACCCCCCAATAGGGGTAGGGACAGATACGCAGTATTTT. Protein: CASNPPIGVGTDTQYF.

The chain links TRBV2 to TRBJ1-1, with 8 bases aligning to TRBD1. With 6 bases clipped from V and 4 bases from J, the junction kept 7 bases outside the gene matches. The CDR3 has 14 residues. The germline V gene encodes CDR1 SNHLY and CDR2 FYNNEI. This CDR3 reads CASRDLRGPTEAFF. The CDR3 DNA is TGTGCCAGCAGAGACCTCAGGGGGCCCACTGAAGCTTTCTTT.

V gene TRBV19 combines with J gene TRBJ2-3, with D perhaps matching TRBD1 (5 bases). Germline V gene lookup returns CDR1 LNHDA and CDR2 SQIVND (reference sequence). The CDR3 is 17 amino acids. V lost 3 bases to trimming and J lost 4 bases, with 20 bases between them. CDR3 nucleotide sequence: TGTGCCAGTAGTATCTACGGTCCAGGGCCTAGATCAGATACGCAGTATTTT. Translating gives CASSIYGPGPRSDTQYF.

This chain uses TRBV6-2 or TRBV6-3 with TRBJ2-3; 11 positions match TRBD2. Unmatched junction bases numbered 13, after V lost 5 bases and J lost 6 bases. The germline CDR1 and CDR2 sequences are MNHEY and SVGEGT. This CDR3 is built from 17 residues. CDR3 nucleotides: TGTGCCAGCAGTCGCCGCCCTAGCGGGAGGCCCGGGGATACGCAGTATTTT. This sequence encodes CASSRRPSGRPGDTQYF.

The chain uses TRBV20-1 and TRBJ2-7; TRBD1 might be the D (7 bases). CDR1 and CDR2 from the germline V gene are DFQATT and SNEGSKA (reference sequence). The ends were cut back, 3 bases at V and 6 bases at J, with 9 bases in the middle. This CDR3 comprises 11 residues. The CDR3 loop is CSASQGGEQYF. The CDR3 DNA follows: TGCAGTGCTAGTCAGGGGGGCGAGCAGTACTTC.

This rearrangement joins TRBV4-3 to TRBJ1-6; D unclear. Germline-derived CDR1 and CDR2 are LGHNA and YSLEER. This CDR3 is 14 amino acids long. Trimming cost V 0 bases and J 12 bases, with 12 bases left between them. The CDR3 DNA reads TGCGCCAGCAGCCAAGAACTCCCCTCTAGACCCCTCCACTTT. Translating gives CASSQELPSRPLHF.

The chain links TRBV6-5 to TRBJ1-2; D is undetermined. V shed 7 bases and J shed 4 bases, with 10 bases lying between them. Germline CDR1 reads MNHEY; CDR2 reads SVGAGI. This CDR3 region has 12 residues. CDR3 sequence reads: CASTTGSYGYTF. As DNA, the CDR3 is TGTGCCAGCACCACCGGGAGCTATGGCTACACCTTC.

This sequence joins TRBV5-6 and TRBJ2-3; TRBD2 matches at 7 bases. V dropped 0 bases and J dropped 0; count of bases not matched to a gene: 13. The germline V gene has CDR1 SGHDT and CDR2 YYEEEE. The CDR3 extends over 19 amino acids. The CDR3 reads CASSLGGSGLSASTDTQYF. DNA of the CDR3: TGTGCCAGCAGCTTGGGGGGTAGCGGGCTCTCAGCTAGCACAGATACGCAGTATTTT.

The chain carries TRBV29-1 and TRBJ1-2; no clear D. Germline values: CDR1 SQVTM, CDR2 ANQGSEA. Trimming removed 2 bases at V and 11 bases at J, with 15 bases between. The CDR3 is 12 residues long. The CDR3 here is CSVEQTGEHYTF. The CDR3 DNA sequence: TGCAGCGTTGAACAAACTGGGGAGCATTACACCTTC.

CDR3 amino acids: CATSDNRGGDGYTF. CDR3 DNA: TGTGCCACCAGTGACAACAGGGGGGGAGACGGCTACACCTTC. This sequence joins TRBV24-1 and TRBJ1-2; 8 bases agree with TRBD1. The CDR3 has 14 amino acids. The V gene end was trimmed by 4 bases and the J gene end by 8 bases; junction bases not matched to a gene: 8. From germline, CDR1 is KGHDR and CDR2 SFDVKD.

This clone was seen a few times. The genes are TRBV6-5 and TRBJ1-2; a weak D match, TRBD1 (6 bases). The germline V gene encodes CDR1 MNHEY and CDR2 SVGAGI. The CDR3 loop spans 14 amino acids. V gave up 0 bases and J gave up 10 bases, with 15 bases separating them. The CDR3 DNA reads TGTGCCAGCAGTTACTCTCCAGGGGCCACCCCCTACACCTTC. This sequence encodes CASSYSPGATPYTF.

Regarding this clone: One end of the junction is discordant with germline, which a read error may explain. The CDR3: CASSKDRGHTQYF. The CDR3 bases are TGCGCCAGCAGCAAAGACAGGGGCCATACGCAGTATTTT. The V gene is TRBV4-3, the J gene TRBJ2-3; TRBD1 aligns across 8 bases. CDR3 length: 13 residues. Looked up from germline, CDR1 is LGHNA and CDR2 is YSLEER.

The J gene is TRBJ1-2, the V gene TRBV2; D is perhaps TRBD1 (6 bases). Trimming removed 4 bases at V and 1 base at J, with 16 bases between. In germline, CDR1 is SNHLY, CDR2 FYNNEI. This CDR3 is 16 amino acids long. In nucleotides, the CDR3 is TGTGCCAGCAGTGGTCAGGGGCAGAGGAATAACTATGGCTACACCTTC. Its protein product is CASSGQGQRNNYGYTF.

This sequence joins TRBV4-3 and TRBJ1-2; 7 nucleotides match TRBD1. CDR1 is LGHNA and CDR2 is YSLEER in the germline V gene. There are 17 residues in the CDR3. The V and J ends lost 0 bases and 5 bases, in that order; junction bases with no gene match: 12. CDR3 protein: CASSQDRGGGGFYGYTF. In DNA form, the CDR3 reads TGCGCCAGCAGCCAAGACCGTGGAGGGGGCGGATTTTATGGCTACACCTTC.